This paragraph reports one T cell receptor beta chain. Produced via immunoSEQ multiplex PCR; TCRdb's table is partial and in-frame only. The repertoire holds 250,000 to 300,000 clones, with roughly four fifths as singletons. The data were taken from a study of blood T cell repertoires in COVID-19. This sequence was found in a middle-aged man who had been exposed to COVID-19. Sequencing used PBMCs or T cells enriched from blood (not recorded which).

CDR3 sequence reads: CASSSRDLTIANEQFF. CDR3 DNA sequence: TGTGCCAGCAGTTCCCGCGACCTCACAATAGCCAATGAGCAGTTCTTC. V is TRBV27 and J is TRBJ2-1; no reliable D call. V gave up 4 bases and J gave up 6 bases, with 19 bases separating them. Looked up from germline, CDR1 is MNHEY and CDR2 is SMNVEV (reference sequence). This CDR3 has 16 residues.